The 2 T cell receptor beta chains in this list originate from one sample, sequenced in a study of T cells after yellow fever vaccination. TCRdb itself ran the 5' RACE reads through MiXCR, one entry per CDR3 protein. The table lists some 320,000 distinct CDR3 sequences, approximately 10% of them singletons, with 3% to 3.5% in the top ten. Sequencing used CD4+ T cells sorted from PBMCs, obtained 5 days after the yellow fever booster vaccination. These receptors originate from a man between 18 and 29 years old who received the YFV17D yellow fever vaccine.

A few counts support this clonotype. V is TRBV6-2 or TRBV6-3 and J is TRBJ2-1, with 11 bases lining up with TRBD2. J lost 7 bases, V lost 1 base, and 3 bases had no gene match. Looked up from germline, CDR1 is MNHEY and CDR2 is SVGEGT. The CDR3 contains 15 residues. DNA of the CDR3: TGTGCCAGCAGTTACTTAGCGGGGGGGAGAAATGAGCAGTTCTTC. Translated: CASSYLAGGRNEQFF.

The genes are TRBV24-1 and TRBJ2-5; 10 nucleotides match TRBD2. The CDR3 is 16 residues long. V was clipped by 2 bases and J by 3 bases; unmatched bases: 5. Germline values: CDR1 KGHDR, CDR2 SFDVKD. In DNA, the CDR3 is TGTGCCACCAGTGATTCTAGCGGGGGATCAAAAGAGACCCAGTACTTC. It encodes CATSDSSGGSKETQYF.